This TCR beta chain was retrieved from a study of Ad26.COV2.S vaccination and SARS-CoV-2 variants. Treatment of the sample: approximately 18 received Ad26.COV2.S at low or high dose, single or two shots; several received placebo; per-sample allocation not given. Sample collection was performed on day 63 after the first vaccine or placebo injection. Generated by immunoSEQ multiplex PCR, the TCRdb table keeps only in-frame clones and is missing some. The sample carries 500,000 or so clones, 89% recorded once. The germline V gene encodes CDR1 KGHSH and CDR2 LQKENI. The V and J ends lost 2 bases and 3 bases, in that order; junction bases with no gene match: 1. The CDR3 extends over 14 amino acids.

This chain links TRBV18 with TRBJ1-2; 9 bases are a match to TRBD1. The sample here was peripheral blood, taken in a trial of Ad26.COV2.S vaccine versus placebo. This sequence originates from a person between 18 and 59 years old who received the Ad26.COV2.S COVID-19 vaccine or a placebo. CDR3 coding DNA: TGTGCCAGCTCACCATGGGACAGGGACTATGGCTACACCTTC. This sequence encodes CASSPWDRDYGYTF.